These 4 T cell receptor beta chains were all obtained from the same sample, sequenced in a study of cytomegalovirus exposure and HLA in healthy donors. Researchers ran the PCR with 60 Vbeta and 13 Jbeta primers. The data were produced by immunoSEQ multiplex PCR, yet TCRdb's version contains in-frame clones alone and is incomplete. The table shows some 130,000 clones, with around 80% occurring only once. The material sequenced was PBMCs. These receptors all stem from a female donor in good health and CMV-seropositive.

The V call is TRBV19, the J call TRBJ2-1; 13 bases match TRBD2. J lost 2 bases, V lost 6 bases, and 4 bases had no gene match. The CDR3 contains 16 residues. The germline V gene encodes CDR1 LNHDA and CDR2 SQIVND (reference sequence). The CDR3 reads CASRGTSGATYNEQFF. The CDR3 nucleotides are TGTGCCAGTAGGGGGACTAGCGGGGCTACCTACAATGAGCAGTTCTTC.

This clone has more than one count but fewer than ten. The chain carries TRBV6-6 and TRBJ1-5; a possible D gene is TRBD1 (6 bases). Trimming pared 5 bases from V and 3 bases from J, leaving 11 bases between. CDR3 length: 14 residues. CDR1 and CDR2 from the germline V gene are MNHNY and SVGAGI (reference sequence). The CDR3 is CASSPGGLNQPQHF. CDR3 DNA sequence: TGTGCCAGCAGTCCCGGGGGGCTCAATCAGCCCCAGCATTTT.

V gene TRBV4-1 combines with J gene TRBJ2-2, with 7 bases lining up with TRBD1. Unmatched junction bases numbered 5, after V lost 0 bases and J lost 4 bases. Per the germline V gene, CDR1 is MGHRA and CDR2 is YSYEKL. The CDR3 spans 16 residues. This CDR3 reads CASSQETGYGTGELFF. DNA for the CDR3: TGCGCCAGCAGCCAAGAGACAGGGTACGGCACCGGGGAGCTGTTTTTT.

This clone was seen once. CDR3 in DNA: TGTGCCAGCAGTGAACGTCAGGGAGAGACCCAGTACTTC. It specifies CASSERQGETQYF. The chain joins TRBV2 to TRBJ2-5, with a possible D match to TRBD1 (5 bases). The CDR3 has 13 amino acids. CDR1 and CDR2 from the germline V gene are SNHLY and FYNNEI. Trimming left V 2 bases short and J 4 bases short, with 8 bases between.